Following are 4 T cell receptor beta chains from one sample sequenced in a study of T-cell memory formation after mild COVID-19. TCRdb fed the 5' RACE reads into MiXCR, producing one record per CDR3 protein. The data hold approximately 390,000 distinct CDR3 sequences, with around a sixth observed a single time. Input material: PBMCs or a T cell subset sorted from them (not recorded which). The receptors shown here come from a man between 18 and 35 years old who had mild COVID-19 (a few samples of this study predate the infection). Cell type and time point are not known.

The chain couples TRBV10-3 to TRBJ1-1; D is unresolved. The CDR3 runs to 12 residues. Germline V gene data show CDR1 as ENHRY and CDR2 as SYGVKD. Trimming removed 10 bases at V and 1 base at J, with 10 bases between. CDR3 amino acids: CATAQTNTEAFF. The CDR3 coding sequence is TGTGCCACCGCCCAAACGAACACTGAAGCTTTCTTT.

As DNA, the CDR3 is TGTGCCAGCAGCTTATCCGGGACAGGGCTACGCGAGCAGTACTTC. Translation gives CASSLSGTGLREQYF. This chain links TRBV7-2 with TRBJ2-7; 9 nucleotides line up with TRBD1. CDR3 length: 15 residues. Germline CDR1 SGHTA, CDR2 FQGNSA. J gave up 6 bases and V 2 bases, and 8 bases lay outside the gene matches.

This clonotype turned up a few times. The chain links TRBV9 to TRBJ2-2, with 8 bases fitting TRBD1. J gave up 3 bases and V 4 bases, and 5 bases lay outside the gene matches. This CDR3 has 15 residues. The germline gives CDR1 SGDLS, CDR2 YYNGEE. The CDR3 bases are TGTGCCAGCAGCCGTGGACAGGGACACACCGGGGAGCTGTTTTTT. Protein product: CASSRGQGHTGELFF.

This rearrangement joins TRBV18 to TRBJ2-1; TRBD2 agrees at 9 bases. Germline-derived CDR1 and CDR2 are KGHSH and LQKENI. The CDR3 covers 15 residues. V shed 6 bases, J shed 5 bases, and the junction held 8 bases outside the gene matches. Here the CDR3 DNA reads TGTGCCAGCTCGCTTAGCGGGGGCCACGACAATGAGCAGTTCTTC. Translation gives CASSLSGGHDNEQFF.